The 16 T cell receptor beta chains in this list originate from one sample, sequenced in a study of blood T cell repertoires in COVID-19. The assay was immunoSEQ multiplex PCR, and TCRdb's table has in-frame clones only and misses some. This table holds around 310,000 clones, 85% to 90% found once. Sequencing was performed on PBMCs or T cells enriched from blood (not recorded which). The origin of the receptors is a woman aged 25-40 years who had recovered from COVID-19.

The rearrangement links TRBV7-9 to TRBJ2-1; D is ambiguous. The CDR3 spans 11 residues. Germline CDR1 is SEHNR and CDR2 is FQNEAQ (reference sequence). Trimming cost V 8 bases and J 9 bases, with 11 bases left between them. The CDR3 DNA follows: TGTGCCAGCCCGCAAGCAGGTGAGCAGTTCTTC. Its protein is CASPQAGEQFF.

This chain's CDR3 is CASSESGWEQYF. The CDR3 nucleotides read TGCGCCAGCAGTGAGTCGGGCTGGGAGCAGTACTTC. The chain joins TRBV10-1 to TRBJ2-7; D remains ambiguous. The V and J ends lost 0 bases and 7 bases respectively, with 7 bases between them. There are 12 residues in the CDR3. Per the germline V gene, CDR1 is WNHNN and CDR2 is SYGVQD (reference sequence).

V is TRBV4-1 and J is TRBJ1-5, with D tentatively TRBD1 (6 bases). V dropped 0 bases and J dropped 4 bases, with 13 bases sitting between them. Looked up from germline, CDR1 is MGHRA and CDR2 is YSYEKL. This CDR3 region has 16 residues. CDR3 nucleotides: TGCGCCAGCAGCCAAGAGACAGGTACCTCGAATCAGCCCCAGCATTTT. It is translated as CASSQETGTSNQPQHF.

This chain joins TRBV4-1 and TRBJ2-5; tentatively, D is TRBD1 (6 bases). CDR1 is MGHRA and CDR2 is YSYEKL in the germline V gene. The V gene lost 3 bases and the J gene lost 5 bases, with 13 bases spanning the gap. This CDR3 comprises 14 residues. The CDR3 DNA is TGCGCCAGCAGCCATCTACAGGGTAGGGAGACCCAGTACTTC. This sequence encodes CASSHLQGRETQYF.

This CDR3 reads CSVDGSYNEQFF. DNA of the CDR3: TGCAGCGTTGACGGGTCCTACAATGAGCAGTTCTTC. The rearrangement uses TRBV29-1 and TRBJ2-1; D is ambiguous. Germline V gene lookup returns CDR1 SQVTM and CDR2 ANQGSEA. This CDR3 has 12 residues. The germline V and J ends were trimmed by 3 bases and 1 base, with 4 bases remaining between them.

The chain uses TRBV10-3 and TRBJ2-5; weak D call: TRBD1 (6 bases). This CDR3 region has 16 residues. Deletions cut 0 bases from V and 4 bases from J, with 15 bases between. Germline V CDR1 and CDR2: ENHRY, SYGVKD. The CDR3 here is CAISESTGSPGETQYF. CDR3 coding DNA: TGTGCCATCAGTGAGTCAACAGGGAGTCCCGGAGAGACCCAGTACTTC.

The chain is built from TRBV7-2 and TRBJ2-5; 9 nucleotides align to TRBD1. The CDR3 covers 14 residues. Germline V lookup: CDR1 SGHTA, CDR2 FQGNSA. The ends lost 6 bases at V and 1 base at J; junction bases unmatched: 3. The CDR3 here is CASRKQGAQETQYF. The CDR3 DNA is TGTGCCAGCAGAAAACAGGGGGCCCAAGAGACCCAGTACTTC.

This chain connects TRBV6-5 to TRBJ2-7; D is uncertain. CDR3 size: 14 residues. Between the trimmed V and J ends, which lost 2 bases and 4 bases, there was a span of 12 bases. The V gene's germline CDR1 is MNHEY and CDR2 SVGAGI. The DNA of the CDR3 is TGTGCCAGCAGTTACCTGGATGCGGTATACGAGCAGTACTTC. It translates to CASSYLDAVYEQYF.

The J gene is TRBJ2-1, the V gene TRBV6-2 or TRBV6-3; 8 positions agree with TRBD2. The CDR3 sequence is 14 residues long. Per the germline V gene, CDR1 is MNHEY and CDR2 is SVGEGT. The trim removed 5 bases at V and 4 bases at J, leaving 4 bases unmatched. The CDR3 is CASSLSGTYNEQFF. CDR3 sequence (DNA): TGTGCCAGCAGTCTTAGCGGGACTTACAATGAGCAGTTCTTC.

The J gene is TRBJ2-3, the V gene TRBV4-2; TRBD2 is a possible D gene (6 bases). The CDR3 consists of 14 residues. Germline V gives CDR1 LGHNA, CDR2 YNFKEQ. V was shortened by 0 bases and J by 3 bases, with 7 bases between the two germline ends. The CDR3 bases are TGTGCCAGCAGCCAAGAGGGGAGGACAGATACGCAGTATTTT. Its translation is CASSQEGRTDTQYF.

The gene calls are TRBV7-2 and TRBJ2-1, with 7 positions matching TRBD2. With V trimmed by 4 bases and J by 7 bases, 4 bases remained unmatched. The CDR3 consists of 13 residues. Germline-derived CDR1 and CDR2 are SGHTA and FQGNSA. CDR3 nucleotide sequence: TGTGCCAGCAGCTCTTGGGGGGGAAATGAGCAGTTCTTC. Protein product: CASSSWGGNEQFF.

This chain uses TRBV19 with TRBJ1-3; tentative D call: TRBD1 (6 bases). Trimming shortened V by 0 bases and J by 0 bases, and 30 bases separated the two germline ends. This CDR3 spans 23 amino acids. Germline CDR1 LNHDA, CDR2 SQIVND (reference sequence). This CDR3 reads CASSIDLLAPGTQATNSGNTIYF. In nucleotides, the CDR3 is TGTGCCAGTAGTATAGATCTTCTTGCCCCAGGGACACAGGCAACAAACTCTGGAAACACCATATATTTT.

The V gene is TRBV19, the J gene TRBJ2-3; D unresolved. Germline assignment: CDR1 LNHDA and CDR2 SQIVND (reference sequence). This CDR3 has 15 amino acids. V dropped 5 bases and J dropped 3 bases, with 15 bases sitting between them. Written as DNA, the CDR3 is TGTGCCAGTAGTCTCCTCGTGGAGAGAACAGATACGCAGTATTTT. Protein sequence: CASSLLVERTDTQYF.

The rearrangement links TRBV10-3 to TRBJ2-1; a possible D gene is TRBD2 (6 bases). The CDR3 consists of 12 residues. Germline lookup yields CDR1 ENHRY and CDR2 SYGVKD. V was clipped by 4 bases and J by 8 bases, with 9 bases between them. The CDR3 DNA reads TGTGCCATCAGTGGCACGGGGGATGAGCAGTTCTTC. Protein: CAISGTGDEQFF.

J is TRBJ2-7 and V is TRBV30; 13 bases map to TRBD2. Germline trimming cut 3 bases from V and 2 bases from J; bases unmatched to any gene: 4. The CDR3 is 15 amino acids. CDR1 GTSNPN and CDR2 SVGIG come from the germline V gene (reference sequence). The CDR3 is CAWSRGLAGAYEQYF. DNA of the CDR3: TGTGCCTGGAGCCGAGGACTAGCGGGAGCCTACGAGCAGTACTTC.

The chain carries TRBV27 and TRBJ2-3; TRBD2 matches 10 bases. Looked up from germline, CDR1 is MNHEY and CDR2 is SMNVEV (reference sequence). The CDR3 is 20 residues long. The J segment lost 0 bases and the V segment lost 3 bases, leaving 15 bases of the junction unmatched. CDR3 sequence (DNA): TGTGCCAGCAGTTTGGGGGGTACTAGCGGGACCTGGATTAGCACAGATACGCAGTATTTT. Translation gives CASSLGGTSGTWISTDTQYF.